The 6 T cell receptor beta chains reported below all come from one sample, sequenced in a study of T cells in localized non-small cell lung cancer. Clones were read by immunoSEQ multiplex PCR, and TCRdb kept only the in-frame ones, dropping some. The repertoire holds 45,000 to 70,000 clones, with 86% as singletons. The source material was peripheral blood, sampled before any cancer treatment. Every receptor here comes from a woman aged 35-75 years with stage I lung adenocarcinoma.

V usage is TRBV6-1 and J usage is TRBJ1-5; no definite D call. Trimming removed 6 bases from V and 3 bases from J, with 12 bases in between. The CDR3 is made up of 14 amino acids. Germline values: CDR1 MNHNS, CDR2 SASEGT. CDR3 amino acids: CASRMTSNNQPQHF. The CDR3 bases are TGTGCCAGCAGGATGACCAGTAACAATCAGCCCCAGCATTTT.

The chain joins TRBV6-5 to TRBJ1-2, with D tentatively TRBD1 (6 bases). Trimming left V 3 bases short and J 1 base short, with 12 bases between. CDR3 length equals 15 residues. The V gene's germline CDR1 is MNHEY and CDR2 SVGAGI. CDR3 nucleotide sequence: TGTGCCAGCAGTTATGACCAGGGGTATAACTATGGCTACACCTTC. This translates into CASSYDQGYNYGYTF.

The chain is built from TRBV7-2 and TRBJ2-7; 12 bases align to TRBD2. Trimming took 0 bases from V and 7 from J; bases not matched to a gene: 1. Germline CDR1 is SGHTA and CDR2 is FQGNSA. The CDR3 consists of 14 residues. The CDR3 here is CASSLALAGGEQYF. Here the CDR3 DNA reads TGTGCCAGCAGCTTAGCCCTAGCGGGGGGGGAGCAGTACTTC.

The rearrangement joins TRBV4-3 to TRBJ1-2; D ambiguous. The V and J ends lost 0 bases and 6 bases respectively, with 20 bases between them. There are 17 residues in the CDR3. CDR1 and CDR2 from the germline V gene are LGHNA and YSLEER. The chain's CDR3 is CASSQDGRVPSTNGYTF. CDR3 DNA: TGCGCCAGCAGCCAAGATGGACGGGTCCCATCCACTAATGGCTACACCTTC.

This chain links TRBV7-2 with TRBJ1-5; D gene ambiguous. Germline V gene sequence: CDR1 SGHTA, CDR2 FQGNSA. The CDR3 loop spans 13 amino acids. The germline V and J ends were trimmed by 1 base and 2 bases, with 3 bases remaining between them. The CDR3 loop is CASSLGRNQPQHF. CDR3 nucleotide sequence: TGTGCCAGCAGCTTAGGCCGCAATCAGCCCCAGCATTTT.

The chain has TRBV30 and TRBJ1-1; D is possibly TRBD1 (5 bases). This CDR3 is built from 17 residues. Germline CDR1 reads GTSNPN; CDR2 reads SVGIG (reference sequence). The V end was cut by 0 bases, the J end by 0 bases, with 17 bases between. The CDR3 region is CAWSVRGLGRMNTEAFF. CDR3 bases: TGTGCCTGGAGTGTACGGGGTTTGGGACGGATGAACACTGAAGCTTTCTTT.